The 24 T cell receptor beta chains presented below share a single source sample, sequenced in a study of blood T cells in healthy people across ages. PCR was performed a second time for about 7 to 12 cycles using a sample-barcoded 5' primer and a J-beta primer mix. TCRdb ran MiXCR on the 5' RACE reads and lists one entry per CDR3 protein. The repertoire holds over 950,000 distinct CDR3 sequences, with roughly half as singletons. Specimen: blood. These receptors were taken from an older woman in good health.

This clonotype has a handful of counts. This rearrangement joins TRBV20-1 to TRBJ2-4; D not resolved. In germline, CDR1 is DFQATT, CDR2 SNEGSKA (reference sequence). V dropped 6 bases and J dropped 7 bases, with 13 bases sitting between them. The CDR3 length is 12 residues. The CDR3 loop reads CSATTDGNIQYF. CDR3 sequence (DNA): TGCAGTGCAACAACAGACGGTAACATTCAGTACTTC.

The V and J genes are TRBV5-1 and TRBJ2-7; possibly TRBD2 for D (6 bases). V lost 6 bases, J lost 0 bases, and 13 bases lay in between. The CDR3 runs to 14 residues. The germline V gene encodes CDR1 SGHRS and CDR2 YFSETQ. For the CDR3, the DNA is TGCGCCAGCACGTGGGGTAGCGGCTCCTACGAGCAGTACTTC. Translation: CASTWGSGSYEQYF.

The rearrangement uses TRBV6-2 or TRBV6-3 and TRBJ2-1; 7 bases are shared with TRBD2. The closer fit of TRBJ2-7 to the DNA end suggests the J call may be wrong. Per the germline V gene, CDR1 is MNHEY and CDR2 is SVGEGT. There are 14 residues in the CDR3. CDR3 residues: CASSSGGNLYEQYF. The CDR3 DNA is TGTGCCAGCAGTTCCGGGGGGAACCTGTACGAGCAGTACTTC.

The chain combines TRBV2 with TRBJ2-5; possibly TRBD2 for D (6 bases). Trimming removed 8 bases from V and 1 base from J, with 14 bases in between. Germline CDR1 is SNHLY and CDR2 is FYNNEI. The CDR3 sequence is 14 residues long. The DNA for the CDR3 is TGTGCCAGCGCCAGAATAGCGGTCCAAGAGACCCAGTACTTC. It translates to CASARIAVQETQYF. Variable domain in full (rest from reference TRBV2 and TRBJ2-5): EPEVTQTPSHQVTQMGQEVILRCVPISNHLYFYWYRQILGQKVEFLVSFYNNEISEKSEIFDDQFSVERPDGSNFTLKIRSTKLEDSAMYFCASARIAVQETQYFGPGTRLLVL.

This clonotype was observed a few times. Written as DNA, the CDR3 is TGTGCCAGCAGCTCCCGACGCGGCAAGCTAGCGGAGACCACCGGGGAGCTGTTTTTT. Protein: CASSSRRGKLAETTGELFF. The V call is TRBV12-3 or TRBV12-4, the J call TRBJ2-2; 7 bases fit TRBD2. The CDR3 extends over 19 amino acids. V lost 6 bases to trimming and J lost 4 bases; unmatched junction nucleotides: 20.

The rearrangement joins TRBV20-1 to TRBJ2-1; D may be TRBD2 (5 bases). The J call may be faulty, since TRBJ2-7 better matches the DNA end. The CDR3 is made up of 14 amino acids. Germline V CDR1 and CDR2: DFQATT, SNEGSKA (reference sequence). The CDR3 nucleotides read TGCAGTGCTCCCTCGGCTAGCTCCTACAATGAGCAGTACTTC. Protein product: CSAPSASSYNEQYF.

Comments on this clonotype: With a much larger clone just one base away, this may be a read error. J is TRBJ2-7 and V is TRBV15; 9 bases map to TRBD2. Germline CDR1 is LNHNV and CDR2 is YYDKDF (reference sequence). Trimming at V came to 5 bases and at J to 7 bases, leaving 9 bases not matched to a gene. This CDR3 spans 14 amino acids. This chain's CDR3 is CATSGGRVYNEQYF. The CDR3 nucleotides are TGTGCCACCAGCGGCGGGAGGGTGTACAATGAGCAGTACTTC.

The chain joins TRBV20-1 to TRBJ1-2, with 10 bases aligning to TRBD1. The germline V gene has CDR1 DFQATT and CDR2 SNEGSKA (reference sequence). The CDR3 covers 14 residues. V lost 3 bases, J lost 3 bases, and 4 bases stayed unmatched. The CDR3 bases are TGCAGTGCTAGGGGGGACAGGGGCTACTATGGCTACACCTTC. Residues: CSARGDRGYYGYTF.

This clonotype was recorded a few times. The chain employs TRBV11-2 and TRBJ2-1, with TRBD2 matching 11 bases. The CDR3 covers 16 residues. Unmatched junction bases numbered 8, after V lost 5 bases and J lost 5 bases. Germline loops: CDR1 SGHAT, CDR2 FQNNGV. The CDR3 here is CASSPLAGGPNNEQFF. Written as DNA, the CDR3 is TGTGCCAGCAGCCCCTTAGCGGGAGGGCCGAACAATGAGCAGTTCTTC.

This chain connects TRBV29-1 to TRBJ1-2; TRBD1 matches at 7 bases. Germline V CDR1 and CDR2: SQVTM, ANQGSEA. The CDR3 extends over 13 amino acids. Germline trimming cut 3 bases from V and 4 bases from J; bases unmatched to any gene: 5. The CDR3 nucleotides are TGCAGCGTTGATCGCCGGGACAGCTATGGCTACACCTTC. Encoded protein: CSVDRRDSYGYTF.

The chain joins TRBV9 to TRBJ2-1; no definite D call. This CDR3 comprises 13 residues. V shed 0 bases and J shed 5 bases, with 6 bases lying between them. Germline V lookup: CDR1 SGDLS, CDR2 YYNGEE. For the CDR3, the DNA is TGTGCCAGCAGCGTAGCCGCTCACAATGAGCAGTTCTTC. Translating gives CASSVAAHNEQFF.

This rearrangement joins TRBV29-1 to TRBJ2-1, with D tentatively TRBD1 (6 bases). Trimming shortened V by 7 bases and J by 3 bases, and 10 bases separated the two germline ends. Germline V gene sequence: CDR1 SQVTM, CDR2 ANQGSEA. The CDR3 sequence is 12 residues long. DNA of the CDR3: TGCAGCGACCGACAGGACTACAATGAGCAGTTCTTC. Translation gives CSDRQDYNEQFF.

Details on this clonotype: Compared with germline, one end of the junction differs, possibly owing to a read error. This chain uses TRBV11-2 with TRBJ1-3; 8 bases line up with TRBD1. The CDR3 extends over 16 amino acids. Per the germline V gene, CDR1 is SGHAT and CDR2 is FQNNGV. Here the CDR3 DNA reads TGTGCCGGCAGCTTAGATCTCGGACAGGGTCGAAACACCATATATTTT. Translation: CAGSLDLGQGRNTIYF.

This clonotype was observed a few times. The rearrangement joins TRBV5-1 to TRBJ2-4; 10 bases map to TRBD2. The end of the DNA is better explained by TRBJ2-7, so the J call may be wrong. Germline-derived CDR1 and CDR2 are SGHRS and YFSETQ. The CDR3 has 15 residues. The CDR3 DNA reads TGCGCCAGCAGCTGGGGTACTAGCGGGACCTACGAGCAGTACTTC. Protein: CASSWGTSGTYEQYF.

In DNA form, the CDR3 reads TGTGCCAGCAGCTTGGTGGGTGCCGAGGAGACCCAGTACTTC. This encodes CASSLVGAEETQYF. The V call is TRBV5-6, the J call TRBJ2-5; D is unresolved. Trimming took 0 bases from V and 5 from J, leaving 11 bases between them. This CDR3 comprises 14 residues. The germline V gene has CDR1 SGHDT and CDR2 YYEEEE.

This CDR3 reads CASLRRESYEQYF. The CDR3 DNA sequence: TGTGCCAGCCTCAGGCGGGAGTCCTACGAGCAGTACTTC. J is TRBJ2-7 and V is TRBV6-1; 7 nucleotides agree with TRBD2. CDR3 length: 13 amino acids. The germline V gene has CDR1 MNHNS and CDR2 SASEGT. J was trimmed by 1 base and V by 8 bases; bases with no gene match: 5.

The chain carries TRBV28 and TRBJ2-1, with 11 bases that match TRBD2. This CDR3 spans 14 amino acids. Germline V gene sequence: CDR1 MDHEN, CDR2 SYDVKM. After removal of 6 bases from V and 4 bases from J, the junction contained 2 bases not matched to a gene. The CDR3: CASRRLAGYNEQFF. CDR3 DNA sequence: TGTGCCAGCAGGCGACTAGCGGGATACAATGAGCAGTTCTTC.

There are a few counts of this clonotype. The V call is TRBV12-3 or TRBV12-4, the J call TRBJ1-1; D is undetermined. V was cut by 1 base and J by 0 bases, with 3 bases left in between. The CDR3 has 13 residues. CDR3 coding DNA: TGTGCCAGCAGTTTAGTACTGAACACTGAAGCTTTCTTT. Amino acids: CASSLVLNTEAFF.

This chain connects TRBV18 to TRBJ2-7; no clear D gene. Trimming took 3 bases from V and 1 from J, leaving 13 bases between them. The CDR3 sequence is 15 residues long. Germline values: CDR1 KGHSH, CDR2 LQKENI. CDR3 in DNA: TGTGCCAGCTCACCGGTTCGACGGAGTTCCTACGAGCAGTACTTC. Translating it yields CASSPVRRSSYEQYF.

This chain uses TRBV24-1 with TRBJ1-2, with unresolved D. Germline lookup yields CDR1 KGHDR and CDR2 SFDVKD. Deletions cut 2 bases from V and 4 bases from J, with 13 bases between. The CDR3 is made up of 15 amino acids. The CDR3 DNA reads as TGTGCCACCAGTGATTCGCGGGTCGGTCCCTATGGCTACACCTTC. This translates into CATSDSRVGPYGYTF.

The sample holds a few counts of this clonotype. The J gene is TRBJ2-3, the V gene TRBV12-3 or TRBV12-4; 9 bases agree with TRBD2. With 6 bases clipped from V and 4 bases from J, the junction kept 8 bases outside the gene matches. This CDR3 region has 15 residues. The CDR3 DNA sequence: TGTGCCAGCAGACCGCGGGAGGGCCGCGCAGATACGCAGTATTTT. It codes for CASRPREGRADTQYF.

This clonotype was seen once. The rearrangement joins TRBV5-8 to TRBJ2-3, with TRBD2 identical over 10 bases. J was trimmed by 12 bases and V by 4 bases; bases with no gene match: 5. CDR1 is SGHTS, CDR2 YDEGEE, per germline. CDR3 length: 12 amino acids. The CDR3 DNA sequence: TGTGCCAGCAGCCCCGGGACTAGCGCCCAGTATTTT. Translated, it gives CASSPGTSAQYF.

Comments on this clonotype: A junction end diverges from the germline sequence, so it may reflect a read error. The rearrangement links TRBV28 to TRBJ2-5, with D tentatively TRBD1 or TRBD2 (6 bases each). Germline V gives CDR1 MDHEN, CDR2 SYDVKM. The CDR3 contains 15 residues. The CDR3 is CACSPSGEGGKTQYF. The DNA for the CDR3 is TGTGCCTGCAGTCCCTCTGGTGAGGGGGGAAAGACCCAGTACTTC.

The chain recombines TRBV2 with TRBJ1-1, with D unclear. The V end was cut by 6 bases, the J end by 11 bases, with 16 bases between. CDR1 and CDR2 (germline): SNHLY, FYNNEI. The CDR3 length is 12 residues. CDR3 sequence: CASRVDWGSAFF. Written as DNA, the CDR3 is TGTGCCAGCAGGGTAGATTGGGGTAGCGCTTTCTTT. Full variable domain (outside the CDR3, taken from reference TRBV2 and TRBJ1-1): EPEVTQTPSHQVTQMGQEVILRCVPISNHLYFYWYRQILGQKVEFLVSFYNNEISEKSEIFDDQFSVERPDGSNFTLKIRSTKLEDSAMYFCASRVDWGSAFFGQGTRLTVV.